The text below deals with one T cell receptor (beta chain). Its target is unknown. This sample is drawn from a study of CD8+ T cells in alopecia areata. Whole-study findings and limits: Administration of tofacitinib significantly diminished scalp clonality and expanded CD8+ clones within the top 100. Clarity of TCR sharing across patients fell short of that in mice, possibly HLA-related.

Sequencing templates came from extracted RNA that was reverse transcribed into cDNA. The protocol was immunoSEQ multiplex PCR, while the TCRdb copy is restricted to in-frame clones and leaves out a portion. The sample records hundreds of thousands of clones, 60% being singletons. As to treatment: oral pan-JAK inhibitor, 5-10 mg twice daily. The sequence came from a human donor with alopecia areata. The sample consisted of CD4+ T cells sorted from blood, taken between weeks 51 and 52, from a patient treated with tofacitinib.

Here the CDR3 DNA reads TGTGCCTGGAGTTCTGGGACAGGGGTAAATCAGCCCCAGCATTTT. It is translated as CAWSSGTGVNQPQHF. The V call is TRBV30, the J call TRBJ1-5, with 10 bases lining up with TRBD1. Germline V CDR1 and CDR2: GTSNPN, SVGIG (reference sequence). The CDR3 loop spans 15 amino acids. V lost 2 bases and J lost 4; bases outside the gene matches: 5.